The clone carrying this T cell receptor beta chain was recorded at least ten times. From germline, CDR1 is MNHEY and CDR2 SMNVEV (reference sequence). The V gene lost 1 base and the J gene lost 3 bases, with 12 bases spanning the gap. CDR3 length: 15 residues. These data come from a study of T cells in Graves' hyperthyroidism and ophthalmopathy. Those patients with uncontrolled infection, other autoimmune disease, pregnancy or lactation were excluded. RNA transcripts served as the template for amplifying TCR beta CDR3 regions. The TCR CDR3 was amplified in a first-round RT-PCR using the HTBI primer set. Each CDR3 protein is one row after TCRdb ran MiXCR on the multiplex PCR reads. The repertoire has over 500,000 distinct CDR3 sequences, 15% to 20% of them found once; the top ten carry 17%.

Sequencing used blood. The J gene is TRBJ2-5, the V gene TRBV27, with D perhaps matching TRBD2 (5 bases). The sequence derives from a woman younger than 35 with Graves' ophthalmopathy. This chain's CDR3 is CASSLYSGFEETQYF. In DNA, the CDR3 is TGTGCCAGCAGTTTATACAGCGGATTCGAAGAGACCCAGTACTTC.